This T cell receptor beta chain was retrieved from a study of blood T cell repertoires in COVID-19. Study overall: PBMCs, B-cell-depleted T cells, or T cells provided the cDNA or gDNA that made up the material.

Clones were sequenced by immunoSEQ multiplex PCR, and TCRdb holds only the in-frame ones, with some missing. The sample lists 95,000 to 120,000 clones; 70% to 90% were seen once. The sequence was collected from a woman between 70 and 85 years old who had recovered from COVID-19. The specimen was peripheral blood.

DNA of the CDR3: TGTGCCAGCAGTCAAAGGACAGGACCCTCTGGGGCCAACGTCCTGACTTTC. Protein: CASSQRTGPSGANVLTF. The gene calls are TRBV7-8 and TRBJ2-6, with TRBD1 matching 7 bases. V shed 6 bases, J shed 0 bases, and the junction held 8 bases outside the gene matches. Germline CDR1 and CDR2: SGHVS and FQNEAQ. CDR3 length: 17 residues.